Listed below are T cell receptor beta chains from one sample, sequenced in a study of cytomegalovirus exposure and HLA in healthy donors. Sequencing was performed with immunoSEQ multiplex PCR; in TCRdb, only in-frame clones are kept and a portion is missing. The sample shows 55,000 to 70,000 clones, about 93% of them seen only once. Sequencing used PBMCs. The receptor set was obtained from a man younger than 35 in good health and CMV-seronegative. Each CDR3 is given with its conserved first and last residue. D genes are given only for firm matches. Clone size, where shown, is once, few, many, or a class for clones that have expanded.

v_call	j_call	clone_size	d_call	cdr3_aa	cdr3_nt
TRBV28	TRBJ1-2	-	-	CASRQGTLGYTF	TGTGCCAGTCGTCAGGGGACCCTAGGCTACACCTTC
TRBV28	TRBJ1-5	-	-	CASRAVGQPQHF	TGTGCCAGCAGGGCGGTTGGCCAGCCCCAGCATTTT
TRBV30	TRBJ2-1	-	TRBD2	CAWSRGASGTVSYNEQFF	TGTGCCTGGAGTCGCGGGGCTAGCGGGACGGTCTCCTACAATGAGCAGTTCTTC
TRBV30	TRBJ2-3	-	TRBD2	CAWTTGLAGVPDTQYF	TGTGCCTGGACCACCGGACTAGCGGGAGTCCCGGATACGCAGTATTTT
TRBV10-3	TRBJ1-2	-	TRBD1	CAITPRGTGAINYGYTF	TGTGCCATCACCCCGAGGGGGACAGGGGCGATTAACTATGGCTACACCTTC
TRBV6-6	TRBJ2-7	few	-	CASSLHLDYEQYF	TGTGCCAGCAGTCTCCATTTAGACTACGAGCAGTACTTC
TRBV7-9	TRBJ2-7	-	-	CASSLSSYEQYF	TGTGCCAGCAGCTTGTCCTCGTACGAGCAGTACTTC
TRBV6-5	TRBJ1-2	-	-	CASSPGFLGYTF	TGTGCCAGCAGCCCAGGGTTTCTCGGCTACACCTTC
TRBV4-2	TRBJ2-3	once	TRBD2	CASSLNPNGLAILDTQYF	TGTGCCAGCAGCCTCAATCCTAACGGACTAGCTATTTTGGATACGCAGTATTTT
TRBV30	TRBJ1-1	few	-	CAYKYLAIAF	TGTGCCTATAAGTACCTGGCAATCGCCTTT
TRBV18	TRBJ1-3	-	-	CASSPRGASGNTIYF	TGTGCCAGCTCACCCCGGGGGGCCTCTGGAAACACCATATATTTT
TRBV21-1	TRBJ2-5	-	-	CASSNPFRRAPETQYF	TGTGCCAGCAGCAATCCCTTCCGGAGGGCCCCAGAGACCCAGTACTTC
TRBV5-1	TRBJ2-7	-	TRBD2	CASSLLAGVQREQYF	TGCGCCAGCAGCTTATTAGCGGGAGTACAGCGCGAGCAGTACTTC
TRBV19	TRBJ2-7	-	TRBD1	CASSDSDRGLSYEQYF	TGTGCCAGTAGCGATTCAGACAGGGGCCTCTCCTACGAGCAGTACTTC
TRBV11-2	TRBJ2-3	-	TRBD2	CASSLGTSGGSADTQYF	TGTGCCAGCAGCCTCGGGACTAGCGGGGGAAGCGCAGATACGCAGTATTTT
TRBV28	TRBJ1-1	-	-	CASSFTALNTEAFF	TGTGCCAGCAGTTTTACAGCCCTGAACACTGAAGCTTTCTTT
TRBV28	TRBJ2-6	-	-	CASSFQAPRVAGSPNSGANVLTF	TGTGCCAGCAGTTTTCAGGCCCCCCGAGTCGCAGGATCCCCCAACTCTGGGGCCAACGTCCTGACTTTC
TRBV7-8	TRBJ1-1	-	TRBD1	CASSTWGQTNTEAFF	TGTGCCAGCAGCACCTGGGGACAGACGAACACTGAAGCTTTCTTT
TRBV30	TRBJ1-2	-	-	CAWTNKQVLDGYTF	TGTGCCTGGACTAATAAACAGGTCTTAGATGGCTACACCTTC
TRBV4-3	TRBJ2-2	-	TRBD1	CASRWDRNTGELFF	TGCGCCAGCAGGTGGGACAGGAACACCGGGGAGCTGTTTTTT
TRBV12-5	TRBJ1-3	once	-	CASGLVNTRGVGNTIYF	TGTGCTAGTGGTTTGGTAAATACCAGGGGAGTGGGAAACACCATATATTTT
TRBV14	TRBJ2-7	-	-	CASSLRGEQYF	TGTGCCAGCAGCCTAAGGGGCGAGCAGTACTTC
TRBV7-9	TRBJ2-5	-	TRBD2	CASSPSGSGYQETQYF	TGTGCCAGCAGCCCTAGCGGGAGTGGGTACCAAGAGACCCAGTACTTC
TRBV7-4	TRBJ2-1	-	TRBD2	CASRVSSGRGNEQFF	TGTGCCAGCAGGGTTTCTAGCGGGAGAGGCAATGAGCAGTTCTTC
TRBV9	TRBJ2-1	-	TRBD1	CASSGRDSYNEQFF	TGTGCCAGCAGCGGCCGGGACAGCTACAATGAGCAGTTCTTC
TRBV7-9	TRBJ2-1	-	-	CASSLTNEQFF	TGTGCCAGCAGCTTGACTAATGAGCAGTTCTTC
TRBV5-1	TRBJ2-3	-	TRBD2	CASSLDPAGEGSDTQYF	TGCGCCAGCAGCTTGGATCCAGCGGGAGAGGGTAGTGATACGCAGTATTTT
TRBV11-2	TRBJ2-1	once	-	CASSLGQGGDSSYNEQFF	TGTGCCAGCAGCTTAGGGCAGGGCGGGGATAGCTCCTACAATGAGCAGTTCTTC
TRBV30	TRBJ1-2	-	TRBD1	CAWSGQGESYGYTF	TGTGCCTGGAGTGGACAGGGGGAGTCCTATGGCTACACCTTC
TRBV5-4	TRBJ1-2	-	-	CASSFKEGGDYGYTF	TGTGCCAGCAGCTTTAAGGAGGGGGGGGACTATGGCTACACCTTC
TRBV6-5	TRBJ2-2	-	-	CASNHGSDTGELFF	TGTGCCAGCAACCACGGGAGTGATACCGGGGAGCTGTTTTTT
TRBV5-1	TRBJ2-1	-	TRBD1	CASSLGTGDEQFF	TGCGCCAGCAGCCTGGGGACAGGGGATGAGCAGTTCTTC
TRBV14	TRBJ1-2	-	TRBD1	CASSQKTGWYGYTF	TGTGCCAGCAGCCAAAAGACAGGGTGGTATGGCTACACCTTC
TRBV5-1	TRBJ2-7	-	-	CASSLVGTGLAEQYF	TGCGCCAGCAGCTTGGTCGGGACGGGACTGGCCGAGCAGTACTTC
TRBV19	TRBJ1-2	-	-	CASSIDLNRLYGYTF	TGTGCCAGTAGTATAGATCTGAACAGGCTCTATGGCTACACCTTC
TRBV20-1	TRBJ1-5	-	-	CSAGYQPQHF	TGCAGTGCTGGCTATCAGCCCCAGCATTTT
TRBV18	TRBJ1-3	-	-	CASSPGGDSGNTIYF	TGTGCCAGCTCACCCGGCGGTGACTCTGGAAACACCATATATTTT
TRBV27	TRBJ1-4	-	TRBD1	CASSYRDREKLFF	TGTGCCAGCAGTTACCGGGACAGGGAGAAACTGTTTTTT
TRBV7-9	TRBJ2-7	-	TRBD1	CASSPRQGSPYEQYF	TGTGCCAGCAGCCCCCGACAGGGTAGTCCCTACGAGCAGTACTTC
TRBV12-5	TRBJ2-2	-	-	CASGLWGDLSRSNTGELFF	TGTGCTAGTGGTTTATGGGGGGACCTCTCGAGGAGTAACACCGGGGAGCTGTTTTTT
TRBV27	TRBJ2-1	-	TRBD2	CASTGREGREQFF	TGTGCCAGCACGGGTCGGGAGGGCCGTGAGCAGTTCTTC
TRBV19	TRBJ2-7	-	-	CASSNGYEQYF	TGTGCCAGTAGTAACGGCTACGAGCAGTACTTC
TRBV5-1	TRBJ1-4	-	TRBD1	CASKTGTTTGNEKLFF	TGCGCCAGCAAGACAGGGACGACCACGGGGAATGAAAAACTGTTTTTT
TRBV4-3	TRBJ1-4	-	TRBD1	CASSRGTGVNEKLFF	TGCGCCAGCAGCCGTGGGACAGGGGTTAATGAAAAACTGTTTTTT